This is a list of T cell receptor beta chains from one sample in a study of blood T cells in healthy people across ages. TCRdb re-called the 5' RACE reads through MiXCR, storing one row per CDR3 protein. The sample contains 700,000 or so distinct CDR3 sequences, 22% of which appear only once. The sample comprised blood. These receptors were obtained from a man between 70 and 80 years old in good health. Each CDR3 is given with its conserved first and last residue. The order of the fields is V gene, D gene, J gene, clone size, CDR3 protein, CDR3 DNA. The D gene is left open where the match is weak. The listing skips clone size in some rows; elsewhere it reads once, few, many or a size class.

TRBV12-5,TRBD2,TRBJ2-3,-,CASGTSGSRTDTQYF,TGTGCTAGTGGGACTAGCGGGAGCCGCACAGATACGCAGTATTTT
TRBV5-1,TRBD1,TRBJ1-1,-,CASSLGQGAWRAFF,TGCGCCAGCAGCTTGGGACAGGGGGCCTGGAGGGCTTTCTTT
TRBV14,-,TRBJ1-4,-,CASSIRTDRGKLFF,TGTGCCAGCAGCATTCGGACGGATAGGGGAAAACTGTTTTTT
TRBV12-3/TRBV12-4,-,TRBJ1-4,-,CAIGNGITNEKLFF,TGTGCCATCGGGAACGGGATTACTAATGAAAAACTGTTTTTT
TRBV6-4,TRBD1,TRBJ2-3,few,CASSPGQGEADTQYF,TGTGCCAGCAGTCCGGGACAGGGGGAAGCAGATACGCAGTATTTT
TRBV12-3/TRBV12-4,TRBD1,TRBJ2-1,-,CASSFAGQGIYNEQFF,TGTGCCAGCAGTTTTGCGGGACAGGGTATATACAATGAGCAGTTCTTC
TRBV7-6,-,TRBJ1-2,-,CASSLGRARSYGYTF,TGTGCCAGCAGCTTAGGGCGGGCAAGGAGCTATGGCTACACCTTC
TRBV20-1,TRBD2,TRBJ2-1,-,CSATLPRGGGVRDEQFF,TGCAGTGCTACCCTTCCCCGAGGCGGGGGGGTGCGCGATGAGCAGTTCTTC
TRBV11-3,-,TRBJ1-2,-,CASSRGRGGVVYGYTF,TGTGCCAGCAGCCGGGGTAGAGGGGGAGTAGTCTATGGCTACACCTTC
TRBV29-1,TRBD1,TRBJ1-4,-,CSVLKPQGVSNEKLFF,TGCAGCGTGCTCAAACCTCAGGGGGTATCTAATGAAAAACTGTTTTTT
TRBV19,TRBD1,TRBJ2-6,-,CASSTSGTVFSGANVLTF,TGTGCCAGTAGTACATCCGGGACAGTATTCTCTGGGGCCAACGTCCTGACTTTC
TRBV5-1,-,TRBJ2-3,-,CASSPDPPADTQYF,TGCGCCAGCAGCCCGGACCCACCGGCAGATACGCAGTATTTT
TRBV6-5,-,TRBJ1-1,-,CASSYSKFGAAYEAFF,TGTGCCAGCAGTTACTCGAAGTTCGGGGCAGCTTATGAAGCTTTCTTT
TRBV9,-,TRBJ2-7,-,CASSVATSYEQYF,TGTGCCAGCAGCGTAGCTACATCCTACGAGCAGTACTTC
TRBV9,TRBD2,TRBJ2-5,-,CASSVGTSGRETQYF,TGTGCCAGCAGCGTAGGTACTAGCGGGAGAGAGACCCAGTACTTC
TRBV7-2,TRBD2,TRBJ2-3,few,CASSFASASGGLDTQYF,TGTGCCAGCAGCTTTGCGTCGGCTAGCGGGGGCCTAGATACGCAGTATTTT
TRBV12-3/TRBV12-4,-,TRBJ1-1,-,CASSRDGYTEAFF,TGTGCCAGCAGTCGGGACGGTTACACTGAAGCTTTCTTT
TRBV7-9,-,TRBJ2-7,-,CASSLVATGQSYEQYF,TGTGCCAGCAGCTTAGTTGCTACGGGGCAATCCTACGAGCAGTACTTC
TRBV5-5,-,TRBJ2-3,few,CASSSLRERTDTQYF,TGTGCCAGCAGCTCCCTCCGCGAGAGGACAGATACGCAGTATTTT
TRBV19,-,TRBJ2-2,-,CASSTLGPGEGLFF,TGTGCCAGTAGTACCCTCGGCCCGGGAGAGGGGCTGTTTTTT
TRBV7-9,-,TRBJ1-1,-,CASSQDTVLEAFF,TGTGCCAGCAGCCAGGACACCGTCCTTGAAGCTTTCTTT
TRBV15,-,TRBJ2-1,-,CATSRWTNEQFF,TGTGCCACCAGCAGATGGACGAATGAGCAGTTCTTC
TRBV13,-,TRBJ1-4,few,CASSLGRQGRGEKLFF,TGTGCCAGCAGCTTAGGCCGGCAGGGACGGGGTGAAAAACTGTTTTTT
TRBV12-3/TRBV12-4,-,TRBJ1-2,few,CASRRTGPGYTF,TGTGCCAGCAGGCGGACGGGTCCTGGCTACACCTTC
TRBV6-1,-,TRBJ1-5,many,CASSEFILQPQHF,TGTGCCAGCAGTGAATTTATCCTCCAGCCCCAGCATTTT
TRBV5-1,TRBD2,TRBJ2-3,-,CASRSGLASTDTQYF,TGCGCCAGCAGGTCGGGACTAGCGAGCACAGATACGCAGTATTTT
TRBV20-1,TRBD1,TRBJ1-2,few,CSAPKGQTVFNYGYAF,TGCAGTGCTCCAAAGGGACAGACAGTTTTTAACTATGGCTACGCCTTC
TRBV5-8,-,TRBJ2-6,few,CASSLVLGAANVLTF,TGTGCCAGCAGCTTGGTTTTAGGGGCGGCCAACGTCCTGACTTTC
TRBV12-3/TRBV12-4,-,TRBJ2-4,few,CASSFRLAYSVAKNIQYF,TGTGCCAGCAGTTTCAGGCTAGCGTATTCTGTAGCCAAAAACATTCAGTACTTC
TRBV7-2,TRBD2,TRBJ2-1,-,CASSLRLAGVANEQFF,TGTGCCAGCAGCCTTAGACTAGCGGGAGTGGCGAATGAGCAGTTCTTC
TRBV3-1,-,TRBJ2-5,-,CASSQFSETQYF,TGTGCCAGCAGCCAATTTTCAGAGACCCAGTACTTC
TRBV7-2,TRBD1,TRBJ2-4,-,CASSTRQGDLLNIQYF,TGTGCCAGCAGCACACGACAGGGAGATTTGTTAAACATTCAGTACTTC
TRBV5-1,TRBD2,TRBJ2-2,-,CASSSKTSGSNTGELFF,TGCGCCAGCAGCTCCAAAACTAGCGGGTCGAACACCGGGGAGCTGTTTTTT
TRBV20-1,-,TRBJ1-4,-,CSATREGDEKLFF,TGCAGTGCTACCCGGGAGGGGGATGAAAAACTGTTTTTT
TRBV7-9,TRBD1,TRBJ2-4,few,CASSKTGGGQNIQYF,TGTGCCAGCAGCAAGACAGGGGGCGGGCAAAACATTCAGTACTTC
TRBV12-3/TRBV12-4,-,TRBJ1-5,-,CASSFSQSNQPQHF,TGTGCCAGCAGTTTCTCTCAGAGCAATCAGCCCCAGCATTTT
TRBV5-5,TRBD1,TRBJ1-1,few,CASSFHDRGVGEAFF,TGTGCCAGCAGCTTCCACGACAGGGGGGTAGGTGAAGCTTTCTTT
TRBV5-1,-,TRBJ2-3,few,CASSLEGSPGTDTQYF,TGCGCCAGCAGCTTGGAAGGGTCGCCAGGCACAGATACGCAGTATTTT
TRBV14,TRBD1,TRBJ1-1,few,CASSGRQGSTEAFF,TGTGCCAGCAGCGGACGACAGGGAAGCACTGAAGCTTTCTTT
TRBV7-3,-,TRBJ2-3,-,CASSSQPRGNTDTQYF,TGTGCCAGCAGCTCTCAACCTCGCGGGAACACAGATACGCAGTATTTT
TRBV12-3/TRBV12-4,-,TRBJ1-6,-,CASRLDPGSPLHF,TGTGCCAGCCGTTTGGACCCAGGTTCACCCCTCCACTTT
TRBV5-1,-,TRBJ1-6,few,CASSLEGGGSPLHF,TGCGCCAGCAGCTTAGAGGGAGGTGGATCACCCCTCCACTTT
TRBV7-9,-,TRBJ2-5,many,CASSSYRDEEAQYF,TGTGCCAGCAGTTCGTACCGGGACGAGGAGGCCCAGTACTTC
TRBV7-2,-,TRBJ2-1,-,CASSLDSGVNEQFF,TGTGCCAGCAGCTTAGATTCGGGGGTTAATGAGCAGTTCTTC
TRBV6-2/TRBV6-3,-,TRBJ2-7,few,CASKGVTVSYEQYF,TGTGCCAGCAAAGGTGTTACTGTCTCCTACGAGCAGTACTTC
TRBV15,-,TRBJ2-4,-,CATSPDLAKNIQYF,TGTGCCACCAGCCCGGACTTAGCCAAAAACATTCAGTACTTC
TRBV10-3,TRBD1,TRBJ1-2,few,CAISQGAGYGYTF,TGTGCCATCAGTCAGGGGGCCGGCTATGGCTACACCTTC
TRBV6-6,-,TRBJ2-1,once,CASSRSFDRSYNEQSF,TGTGCCAGCAGTCGTTCTTTTGATCGCTCCTACAATGAGCAGTCCTTC
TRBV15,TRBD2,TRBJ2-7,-,CATSLTGGYSYEQYF,TGTGCCACCAGCTTAACGGGGGGGTACTCCTACGAGCAGTACTTC
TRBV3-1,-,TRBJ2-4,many,CASSQLSDRRYF,TGTGCCAGCAGCCAACTCTCCGACAGACGTTACTTC
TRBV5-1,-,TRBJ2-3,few,CASSLAGGSGTDTQYF,TGCGCCAGCAGCTTGGCGGGTGGATCGGGGACAGATACGCAGTATTTT
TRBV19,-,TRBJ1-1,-,CASSIVGQVNTEAFF,TGTGCCAGTAGTATAGTCGGGCAGGTGAACACTGAAGCTTTCTTT
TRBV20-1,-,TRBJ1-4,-,CSAAQATNEKLFF,TGCAGTGCTGCTCAGGCAACTAATGAAAAACTGTTTTTT
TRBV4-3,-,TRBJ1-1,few,CASSQVLASRTAEAFF,TGCGCCAGCAGCCAAGTTTTGGCGAGTCGGACAGCAGAAGCTTTCTTT
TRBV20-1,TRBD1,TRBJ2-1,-,CSAPRTGGIDEQFF,TGCAGTGCTCCCCGGACAGGGGGGATCGATGAGCAGTTCTTC
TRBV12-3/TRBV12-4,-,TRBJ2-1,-,CASSFWTAYSEQFF,TGTGCCAGCAGTTTCTGGACCGCCTACAGTGAGCAGTTCTTC
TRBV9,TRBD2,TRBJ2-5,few,CASSPWTSRETQYF,TGTGCCAGCAGCCCCTGGACTAGCCGAGAGACCCAGTACTTC
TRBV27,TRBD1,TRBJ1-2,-,CASSLTGQGGYYGYTF,TGTGCCAGCAGTCTCACCGGACAGGGAGGGTACTATGGCTACACCTTC
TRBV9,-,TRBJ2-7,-,CASSVGPHYEQYF,TGTGCCAGCAGCGTGGGACCGCACTACGAGCAGTACTTC
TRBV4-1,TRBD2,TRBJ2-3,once,CASSQDLWLADFTDTQYF,TGCGCCAGCAGCCAAGATCTATGGCTAGCGGATTTCACAGATACGCAGTATTTT